These 27 T cell receptor beta chains were all obtained from the same sample, sequenced in a study of cytomegalovirus exposure and HLA in healthy donors. Use of 60 Vbeta and 13 Jbeta primers characterized the PCR. Generated by immunoSEQ multiplex PCR, the TCRdb table keeps only in-frame clones and is missing some. The repertoire holds under 250,000 clones, with 70% to 80% as singletons. The sequenced sample consisted of PBMCs. The receptors derive from a male donor in good health and CMV-seronegative.

This clone came up a few times. This chain joins TRBV6-5 and TRBJ1-3, with D perhaps TRBD1 (5 bases). V was pared by 1 base and J by 4 bases, with 11 bases between. Germline V gives CDR1 MNHEY, CDR2 SVGAGI. The CDR3 totals 15 residues. The CDR3 is CASSYYQGSGNTIYF. CDR3 in DNA: TGTGCCAGCAGTTACTACCAGGGTAGCGGAAACACCATATATTTT.

The chain carries TRBV9 and TRBJ1-5, with unresolved D. The CDR3 length is 14 residues. Deletions cut 0 bases from V and 5 bases from J, with 9 bases between. Germline CDR1 is SGDLS and CDR2 is YYNGEE. This chain's CDR3 is CASSVGSGDQPQHF. CDR3 bases: TGTGCCAGCAGCGTAGGATCGGGAGATCAGCCCCAGCATTTT.

V is TRBV7-2 and J is TRBJ2-3; D is uncertain. CDR3 length: 13 residues. Germline CDR1 SGHTA, CDR2 FQGNSA. V shed 4 bases and J shed 6 bases, with 11 bases lying between them. In DNA, the CDR3 is TGTGCCAGCAGCTCACCTGCCCAGGATACGCAGTATTTT. Its protein is CASSSPAQDTQYF.

V is TRBV9 and J is TRBJ2-5; tentative D call: TRBD1 (6 bases). V was pared by 4 bases and J by 2 bases, with 15 bases between. This CDR3 region has 15 residues. The germline V gene encodes CDR1 SGDLS and CDR2 YYNGEE. Written as DNA, the CDR3 is TGTGCCAGCAGCATTCAGGGGTGGGAGCAAGAGACCCAGTACTTC. This encodes CASSIQGWEQETQYF.

The table lists this clone with a few counts. CDR3 region: CASSESGQGTGEQYF. Written as DNA, the CDR3 is TGTGCCAGCAGTGAATCGGGACAGGGGACAGGCGAGCAGTACTTC. This chain joins TRBV6-1 and TRBJ2-7, with 10 bases identical to TRBD1. Losses at the gene ends were 2 bases for V and 6 bases for J; bases not matched to a gene: 7. CDR1 MNHNS and CDR2 SASEGT come from the germline V gene. CDR3 length: 15 amino acids.

V gene TRBV6-5 combines with J gene TRBJ1-6, with 9 bases identical to TRBD1. The length of the CDR3 is 15 residues. J lost 7 bases, V lost 7 bases, and 8 bases had no gene match. The germline V gene encodes CDR1 MNHEY and CDR2 SVGAGI. The CDR3 bases are TGTGCCAGCACCAAATTTGGGACAGGGAATTCACCCCTCCACTTT. Its translation: CASTKFGTGNSPLHF.

The chain combines TRBV5-5 with TRBJ2-7; TRBD1 might be the D (6 bases). V was shortened by 0 bases and J by 3 bases, with 10 bases between the two germline ends. The CDR3 runs to 14 residues. The germline V gene encodes CDR1 SGHKS and CDR2 YYEKEE (reference sequence). The CDR3 loop is CASSLAGTSYEQYF. As DNA, the CDR3 is TGTGCCAGCAGCTTGGCCGGGACAAGCTACGAGCAGTACTTC.

This chain links TRBV2 with TRBJ2-3; 8 bases align to TRBD2. V lost 5 bases, J lost 9 bases, and 10 bases stayed unmatched. Germline CDR1 SNHLY, CDR2 FYNNEI. The CDR3 extends over 14 amino acids. Here the CDR3 DNA reads TGTGCCAGCAGTACCAGCGGGAGTGGCGGGACGCAGTATTTT. As protein: CASSTSGSGGTQYF.

The rearrangement joins TRBV30 to TRBJ1-2; D remains ambiguous. Trimming stripped 8 bases from V and 8 bases from J, with 12 bases between. In germline, CDR1 is GTSNPN, CDR2 SVGIG (reference sequence). This CDR3 region has 10 residues. CDR3 coding DNA: TGTGCCCGATCAGATGAAGGCTACACCTTC. This translates into CARSDEGYTF.

The rearrangement joins TRBV6-4 to TRBJ1-1; 8 positions match TRBD1. V trimming: 2 bases; J trimming: 10 bases; junction bases outside the gene matches: 6. This CDR3 comprises 13 residues. The germline V gene has CDR1 MRHNA and CDR2 SNTAGT. The CDR3 DNA follows: TGTGCCAGCAGTGACATAGGACAGGGAAGAGCTTTCTTT. This codes for CASSDIGQGRAFF.

This chain uses TRBV7-9 with TRBJ2-1; D remains unclear. This CDR3 has 10 residues. CDR1 and CDR2 from the germline V gene are SEHNR and FQNEAQ (reference sequence). V gave up 3 bases and J gave up 9 bases, with 3 bases separating them. The CDR3, as DNA: TGTGCCAGCAGCTTCAGTGAGCAGTTCTTC. Protein product: CASSFSEQFF.

This chain connects TRBV2 to TRBJ2-3, with 10 bases fitting TRBD2. Germline trimming cut 8 bases from V and 2 bases from J; bases unmatched to any gene: 7. CDR1 is SNHLY and CDR2 is FYNNEI in the germline V gene. The CDR3 length is 15 residues. Written as DNA, the CDR3 is TGTGCCAGCCAGTCAGCGGGAGGGATCACAGATACGCAGTATTTT. Amino acid sequence: CASQSAGGITDTQYF.

The V and J genes are TRBV5-5 and TRBJ1-1; 8 bases fit TRBD1. CDR3 length: 15 amino acids. Germline trimming cut 4 bases from V and 4 bases from J; bases unmatched to any gene: 9. The germline CDR1 and CDR2 sequences are SGHKS and YYEKEE (reference sequence). CDR3 coding DNA: TGTGCCAGCAGCCGGACAGGGCCCCGAGCCACTGAAGCTTTCTTT. Translation gives CASSRTGPRATEAFF.

This clone was seen only a few times. CDR3 nucleotides: TGTGCCAGCAGTTTAGTCCGGTCGTCTCCGCAGTATTTT. This sequence encodes CASSLVRSSPQYF. This chain connects TRBV28 to TRBJ2-3; D not resolved. Germline V gene sequence: CDR1 MDHEN, CDR2 SYDVKM. V shed 2 bases and J shed 10 bases, with 13 bases lying between them. This CDR3 is 13 amino acids long.

J is TRBJ1-3 and V is TRBV29-1; D not certain. The CDR3 runs 15 residues. The germline V gene encodes CDR1 SQVTM and CDR2 ANQGSEA. Trimming pared 0 bases from V and 0 bases from J, leaving 9 bases between. The CDR3 spells CSVEELANSGNTIYF. CDR3 nucleotide sequence: TGCAGCGTTGAAGAACTAGCCAACTCTGGAAACACCATATATTTT.

This sequence joins TRBV2 and TRBJ2-5, with TRBD1 as a possible D gene (7 bases). Germline CDR1 reads SNHLY; CDR2 reads FYNNEI. This CDR3 contains 14 residues. The ends were cut back, 6 bases at V and 5 bases at J, with 16 bases in the middle. The CDR3 loop is CASRKGRGVETQYF. As DNA, the CDR3 is TGTGCCAGCAGGAAAGGCAGGGGGGTGGAGACCCAGTACTTC.

This chain links TRBV30 with TRBJ2-3; D perhaps matches TRBD2 (6 bases). The CDR3 runs to 15 residues. Per the germline V gene, CDR1 is GTSNPN and CDR2 is SVGIG (reference sequence). Trimming took 4 bases from V and 0 from J, leaving 14 bases between them. CDR3 amino acids: CAWTDSGSSTDTQYF. The CDR3 region has the DNA TGTGCCTGGACTGATAGCGGATCTAGCACAGATACGCAGTATTTT.

The table lists this clone with a count of one. The chain recombines TRBV27 with TRBJ1-4, with 8 nucleotides matching TRBD1. Germline CDR1 reads MNHEY; CDR2 reads SMNVEV (reference sequence). V was clipped by 4 bases and J by 7 bases; unmatched bases: 5. The CDR3 sequence is 14 residues long. CDR3 loop: CASSYGQGGEKLFF. CDR3 DNA sequence: TGTGCCAGCAGTTACGGACAGGGAGGTGAAAAACTGTTTTTT.

This rearrangement joins TRBV5-1 to TRBJ1-2, with TRBD1 identical over 9 bases. CDR3 length equals 15 residues. After removal of 5 bases from V and 2 bases from J, the junction contained 7 bases not matched to a gene. CDR1 SGHRS and CDR2 YFSETQ come from the germline V gene. CDR3 region: CASRSTGQGNYGYTF. CDR3 coding DNA: TGCGCCAGCAGATCCACCGGACAGGGGAACTATGGCTACACCTTC.

J is TRBJ2-7 and V is TRBV6-5; tentative D call: TRBD1 (6 bases). This CDR3 spans 12 amino acids. Germline CDR1 reads MNHEY; CDR2 reads SVGAGI. Trimming stripped 6 bases from V and 3 bases from J, with 9 bases between. CDR3 residues: CASRTGFYEQYF. CDR3 coding DNA: TGTGCCAGCAGGACAGGATTCTACGAGCAGTACTTC.

The chain joins TRBV7-8 to TRBJ2-1, with 7 bases matching TRBD2. The length of the CDR3 is 18 residues. V trimming: 3 bases; J trimming: 0 bases; junction bases outside the gene matches: 11. Per the germline V gene, CDR1 is SGHVS and CDR2 is FQNEAQ. CDR3 coding DNA: TGTGCCAGCAGCTTCGGGAGGAATCCTTCTAGCTCCTACAATGAGCAGTTCTTC. This codes for CASSFGRNPSSSYNEQFF.

The gene calls are TRBV7-2 and TRBJ2-5, with TRBD2 as a possible D gene (5 bases). The J call is doubtful: the DNA matches TRBJ2-7 better. Germline CDR1 reads SGHTA; CDR2 reads FQGNSA. The CDR3 consists of 13 residues. The chain's CDR3 is CASSLGTFYEQYF. CDR3 in DNA: TGTGCCAGCAGCTTAGGGACTTTCTACGAGCAGTACTTC.

Only a few counts were recorded for this clone. The CDR3 sequence is CASSLRGTGTYNEQFF. Written as DNA, the CDR3 is TGTGCCAGCAGCTTAAGGGGGACAGGGACCTACAATGAGCAGTTCTTC. This chain connects TRBV11-2 to TRBJ2-1; 9 bases agree with TRBD1. V shed 2 bases, J shed 2 bases, and the junction held 4 bases outside the gene matches. This CDR3 is 16 amino acids long. Per germline, CDR1 SGHAT and CDR2 FQNNGV.

In nucleotides, the CDR3 is TGTGCCAGCAGTTACACGGGACAAGGCCTCCCCTACGAGCAGTACTTC. This encodes CASSYTGQGLPYEQYF. The V and J genes are TRBV6-5 and TRBJ2-7; a possible D gene is TRBD1 (6 bases). The length of the CDR3 is 16 residues. Trimming shortened V by 2 bases and J by 2 bases, and 16 bases separated the two germline ends. Germline V gene lookup returns CDR1 MNHEY and CDR2 SVGAGI.

This clone was observed a single time. The V and J genes are TRBV14 and TRBJ2-2, with 9 bases aligning to TRBD1. Germline-derived CDR1 and CDR2 are SGHDN and FVKESK. The V segment lost 4 bases and the J segment 5 bases; nucleotides outside the gene matches: 8. This CDR3 contains 16 residues. Written as DNA, the CDR3 is TGTGCCAGCAGCCGCCTACAGGGGGCGGGAACCGGGGAGCTGTTTTTT. It codes for CASSRLQGAGTGELFF.

The gene calls are TRBV5-1 and TRBJ1-1; 7 bases match TRBD1. Germline trimming cut 4 bases from V and 7 bases from J; bases unmatched to any gene: 4. The CDR3 is 12 amino acids. Germline CDR1 is SGHRS and CDR2 is YFSETQ. In nucleotides, the CDR3 is TGCGCCAGCAGCGATCAGGGGGTTGAAGCTTTCTTT. Amino acid sequence: CASSDQGVEAFF.

This clone was observed a handful of times. The chain recombines TRBV25-1 with TRBJ1-2; D not resolved. Trimming cost V 6 bases and J 1 base, with 12 bases left between them. CDR3 length equals 14 residues. CDR1 and CDR2 (germline): MGHDK, SYGVNS. The CDR3 spells CASSRGVLNYGYTF. In DNA, the CDR3 is TGTGCCAGCAGCCGCGGAGTCCTTAACTATGGCTACACCTTC.